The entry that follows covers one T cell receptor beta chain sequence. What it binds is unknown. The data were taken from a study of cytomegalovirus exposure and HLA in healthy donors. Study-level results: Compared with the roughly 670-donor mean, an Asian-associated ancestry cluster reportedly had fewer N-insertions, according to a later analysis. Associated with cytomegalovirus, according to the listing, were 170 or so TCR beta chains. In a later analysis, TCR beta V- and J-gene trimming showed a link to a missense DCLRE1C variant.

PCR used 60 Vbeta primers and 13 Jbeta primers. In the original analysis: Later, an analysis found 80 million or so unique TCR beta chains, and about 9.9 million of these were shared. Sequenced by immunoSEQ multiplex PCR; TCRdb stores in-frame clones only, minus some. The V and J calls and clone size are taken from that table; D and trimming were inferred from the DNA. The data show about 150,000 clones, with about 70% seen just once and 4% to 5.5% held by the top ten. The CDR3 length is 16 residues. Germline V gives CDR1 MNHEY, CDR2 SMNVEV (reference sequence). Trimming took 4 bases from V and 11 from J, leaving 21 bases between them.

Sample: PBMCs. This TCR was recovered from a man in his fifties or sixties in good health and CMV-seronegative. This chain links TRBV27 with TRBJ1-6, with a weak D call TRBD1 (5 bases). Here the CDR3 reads CASSSSRDYGVTPLHF. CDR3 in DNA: TGTGCCAGCAGTTCCTCCCGGGACTATGGGGTGACACCCCTCCACTTT.